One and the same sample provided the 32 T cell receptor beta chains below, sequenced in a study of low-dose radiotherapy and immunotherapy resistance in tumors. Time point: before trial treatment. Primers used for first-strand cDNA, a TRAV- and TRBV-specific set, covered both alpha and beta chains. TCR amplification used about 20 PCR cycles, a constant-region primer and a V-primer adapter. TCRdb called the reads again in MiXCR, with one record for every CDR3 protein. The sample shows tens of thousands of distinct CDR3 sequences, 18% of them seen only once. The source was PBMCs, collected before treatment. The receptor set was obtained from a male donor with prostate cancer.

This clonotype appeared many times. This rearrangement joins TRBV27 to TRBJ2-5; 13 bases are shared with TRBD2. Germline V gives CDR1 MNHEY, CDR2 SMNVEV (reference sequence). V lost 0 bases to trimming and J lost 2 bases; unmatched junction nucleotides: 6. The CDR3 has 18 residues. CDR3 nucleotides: TGTGCCAGCAGTTTATCGAAGGGACTAGCGGGGCCGCAAGAGACCCAGTACTTC. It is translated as CASSLSKGLAGPQETQYF.

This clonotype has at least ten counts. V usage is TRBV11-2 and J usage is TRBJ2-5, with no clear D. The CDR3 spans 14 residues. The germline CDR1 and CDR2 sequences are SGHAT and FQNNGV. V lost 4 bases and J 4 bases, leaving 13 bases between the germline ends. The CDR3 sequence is CASSSGRVRETQYF. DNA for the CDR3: TGTGCCAGCAGCTCCGGTCGGGTCCGAGAGACCCAGTACTTC.

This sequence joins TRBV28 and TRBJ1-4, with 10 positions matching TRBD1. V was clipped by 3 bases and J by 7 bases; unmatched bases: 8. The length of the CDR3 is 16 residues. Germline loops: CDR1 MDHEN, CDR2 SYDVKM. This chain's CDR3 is CASSFTATGGTEKLFF. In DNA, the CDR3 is TGTGCCAGCAGTTTTACGGCGACAGGGGGCACTGAAAAACTGTTTTTT. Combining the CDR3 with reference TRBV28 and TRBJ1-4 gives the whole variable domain DVKVTQSSRYLVKRTGEKVFLECVQDMDHENMFWYRQDPGLGLRLIYFSYDVKMKEKGDIPEGYSVSREKKERFSLILESASTNQTSMYLCASSFTATGGTEKLFFGSGTQLSVL.

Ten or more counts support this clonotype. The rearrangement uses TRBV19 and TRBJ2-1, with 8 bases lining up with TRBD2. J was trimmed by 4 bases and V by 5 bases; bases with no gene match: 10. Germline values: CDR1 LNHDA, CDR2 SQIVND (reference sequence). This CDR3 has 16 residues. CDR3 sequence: CASSGGATSVYNEQFF. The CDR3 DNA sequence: TGTGCCAGTAGTGGAGGGGCGACTAGCGTATACAATGAGCAGTTCTTC.

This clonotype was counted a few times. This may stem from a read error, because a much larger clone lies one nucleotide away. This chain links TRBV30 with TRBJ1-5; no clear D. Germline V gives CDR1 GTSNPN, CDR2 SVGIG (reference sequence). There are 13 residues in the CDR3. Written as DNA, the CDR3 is TGTGCCTGGAATGGCGGTAGCGATCAGCCCCAGCATTTT. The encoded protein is CAWNGGSDQPQHF. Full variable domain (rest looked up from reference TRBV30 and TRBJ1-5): SQTIHQWPATLVQPVGSPLSLECTVEGTSNPNLYWYRQAAGRGLQLLFYSVGIGQISSEVPQNLSASRPQDRQFILSSKKLLLSDSGFYLCAWNGGSDQPQHFGDGTRLSIL.

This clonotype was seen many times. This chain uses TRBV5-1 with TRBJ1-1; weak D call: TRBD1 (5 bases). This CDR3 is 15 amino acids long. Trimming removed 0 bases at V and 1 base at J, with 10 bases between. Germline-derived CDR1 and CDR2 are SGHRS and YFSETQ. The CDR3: CASSLAGQGNTEAFF. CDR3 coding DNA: TGCGCCAGCAGCTTGGCCGGTCAGGGGAACACTGAAGCTTTCTTT.

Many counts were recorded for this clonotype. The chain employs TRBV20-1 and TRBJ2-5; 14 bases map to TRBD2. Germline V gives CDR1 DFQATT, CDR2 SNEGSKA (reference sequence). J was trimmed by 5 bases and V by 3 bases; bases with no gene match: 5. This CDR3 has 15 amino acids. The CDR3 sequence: CSARRLAGGRETQYF. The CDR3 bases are TGCAGTGCTAGGCGACTAGCGGGGGGGCGGGAGACCCAGTACTTC.

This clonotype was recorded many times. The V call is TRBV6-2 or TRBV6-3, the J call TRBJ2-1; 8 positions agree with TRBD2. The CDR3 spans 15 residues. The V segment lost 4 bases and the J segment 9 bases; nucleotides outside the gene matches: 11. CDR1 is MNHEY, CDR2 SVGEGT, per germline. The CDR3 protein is CASSFAGTRNGEQFF. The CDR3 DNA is TGTGCCAGCAGTTTCGCCGGGACTAGGAATGGTGAGCAGTTCTTC.

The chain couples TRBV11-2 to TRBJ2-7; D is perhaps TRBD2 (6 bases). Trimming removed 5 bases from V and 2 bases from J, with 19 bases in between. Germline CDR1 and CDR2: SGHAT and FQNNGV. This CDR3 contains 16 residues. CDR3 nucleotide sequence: TGTGCCAGCAGCCCTATAAATCGACGCGGGGCCTACGAGCAGTACTTC. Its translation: CASSPINRRGAYEQYF.

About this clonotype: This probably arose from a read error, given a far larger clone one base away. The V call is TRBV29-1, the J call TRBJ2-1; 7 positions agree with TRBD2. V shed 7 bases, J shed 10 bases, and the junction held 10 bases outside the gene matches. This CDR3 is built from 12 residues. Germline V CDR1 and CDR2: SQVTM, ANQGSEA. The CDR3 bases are TGCAGCGCCCACGGGGGGTTAGGCGAGCAGTTCTTC. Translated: CSAHGGLGEQFF.

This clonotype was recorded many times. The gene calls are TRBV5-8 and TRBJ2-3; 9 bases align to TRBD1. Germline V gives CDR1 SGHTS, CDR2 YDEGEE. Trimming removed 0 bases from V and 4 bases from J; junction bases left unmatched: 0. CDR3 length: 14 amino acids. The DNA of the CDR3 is TGTGCCAGCAGCTTGGGACAGGGGGCAGATACGCAGTATTTT. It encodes CASSLGQGADTQYF.

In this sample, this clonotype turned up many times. CDR3 amino acids: CASSEDRRYYNEQFF. For the CDR3, the DNA is TGTGCCAGCAGTGAAGATAGACGGTATTACAATGAGCAGTTCTTC. V is TRBV2 and J is TRBJ2-1; D not resolved. The CDR3 runs 15 residues. Trimming took 1 base from V and 4 from J, leaving 11 bases between them. Germline lookup yields CDR1 SNHLY and CDR2 FYNNEI.

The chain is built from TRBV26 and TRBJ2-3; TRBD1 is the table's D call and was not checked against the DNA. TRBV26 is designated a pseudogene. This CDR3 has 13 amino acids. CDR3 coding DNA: TGTGCCAGCAACGAAGGGGGAGCAGATACGCAGTATTTT. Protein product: CASNEGGADTQYF.

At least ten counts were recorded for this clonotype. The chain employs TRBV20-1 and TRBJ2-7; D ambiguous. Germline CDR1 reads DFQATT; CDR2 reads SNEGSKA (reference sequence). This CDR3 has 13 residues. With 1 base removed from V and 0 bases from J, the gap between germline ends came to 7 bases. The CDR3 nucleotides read TGCAGTGCTAGAGTGGGAATCTCCTACGAGCAGTACTTC. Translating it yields CSARVGISYEQYF.

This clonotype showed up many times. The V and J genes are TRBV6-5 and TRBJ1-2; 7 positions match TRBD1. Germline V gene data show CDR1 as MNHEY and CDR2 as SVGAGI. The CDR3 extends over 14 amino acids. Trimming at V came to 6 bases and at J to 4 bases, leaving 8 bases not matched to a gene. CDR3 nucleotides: TGTGCCAGCAGGAACCGACAGGGTAGCTATGGCTACACCTTC. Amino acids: CASRNRQGSYGYTF.

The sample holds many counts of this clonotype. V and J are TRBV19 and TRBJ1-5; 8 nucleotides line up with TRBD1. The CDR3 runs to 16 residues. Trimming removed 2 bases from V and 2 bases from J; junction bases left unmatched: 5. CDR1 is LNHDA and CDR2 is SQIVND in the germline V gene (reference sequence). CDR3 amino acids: CASSIPQGGRNQPQHF. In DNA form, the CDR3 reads TGTGCCAGTAGTATACCACAGGGGGGGCGCAATCAGCCCCAGCATTTT.

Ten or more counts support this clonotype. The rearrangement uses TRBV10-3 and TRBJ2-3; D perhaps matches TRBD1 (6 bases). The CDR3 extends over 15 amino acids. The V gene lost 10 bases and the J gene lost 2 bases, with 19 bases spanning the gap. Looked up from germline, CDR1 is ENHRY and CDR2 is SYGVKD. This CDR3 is CATGVMGQDTDTQYF. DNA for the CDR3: TGTGCCACCGGGGTTATGGGACAAGACACAGATACGCAGTATTTT.

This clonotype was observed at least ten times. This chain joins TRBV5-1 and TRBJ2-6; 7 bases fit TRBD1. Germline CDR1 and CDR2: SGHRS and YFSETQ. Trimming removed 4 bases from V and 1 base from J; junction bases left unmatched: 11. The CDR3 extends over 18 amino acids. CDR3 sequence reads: CASSPGQYFSSGANVLTF. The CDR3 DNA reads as TGCGCCAGCAGCCCGGGACAGTACTTCTCTTCTGGGGCCAACGTCCTGACTTTC. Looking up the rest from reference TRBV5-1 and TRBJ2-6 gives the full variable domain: KAGVTQTPRYLIKTRGQQVTLSCSPISGHRSVSWYQQTPGQGLQFLFEYFSETQRNKGNFPGRFSGRQFSNSRSEMNVSTLELGDSALYLCASSPGQYFSSGANVLTFGAGSRLTVL.

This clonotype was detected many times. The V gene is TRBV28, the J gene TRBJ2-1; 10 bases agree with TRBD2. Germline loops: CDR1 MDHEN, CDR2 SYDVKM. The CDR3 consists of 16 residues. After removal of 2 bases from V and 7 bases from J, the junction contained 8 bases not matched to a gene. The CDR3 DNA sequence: TGTGCCAGCAGTTTACCGGCTAGCGGGAGTTGGAATGAGCAGTTCTTC. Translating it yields CASSLPASGSWNEQFF.

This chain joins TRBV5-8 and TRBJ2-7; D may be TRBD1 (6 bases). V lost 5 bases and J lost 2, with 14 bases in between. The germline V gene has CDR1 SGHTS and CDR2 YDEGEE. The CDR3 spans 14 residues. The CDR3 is CASSPGHGPYEQYF. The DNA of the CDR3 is TGTGCCAGCAGTCCGGGACACGGGCCCTACGAGCAGTACTTC.

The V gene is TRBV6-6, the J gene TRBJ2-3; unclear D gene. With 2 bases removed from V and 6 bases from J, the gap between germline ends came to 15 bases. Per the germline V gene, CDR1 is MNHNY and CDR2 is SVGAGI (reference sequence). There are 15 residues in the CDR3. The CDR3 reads CASSYTNLVGDTQYF. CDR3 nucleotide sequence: TGTGCCAGCAGTTACACTAACCTCGTTGGGGATACGCAGTATTTT.

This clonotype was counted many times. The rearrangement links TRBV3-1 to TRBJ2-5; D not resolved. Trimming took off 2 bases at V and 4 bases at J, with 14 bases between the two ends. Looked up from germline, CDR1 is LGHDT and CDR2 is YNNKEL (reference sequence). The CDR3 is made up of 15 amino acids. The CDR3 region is CASSQSPLERETQYF. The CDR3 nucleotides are TGTGCCAGCAGCCAATCACCCCTAGAGAGAGAGACCCAGTACTTC.

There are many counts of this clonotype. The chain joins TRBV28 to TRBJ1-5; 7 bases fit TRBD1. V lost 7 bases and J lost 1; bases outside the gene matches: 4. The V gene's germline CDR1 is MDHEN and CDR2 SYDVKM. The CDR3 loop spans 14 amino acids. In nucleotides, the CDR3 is TGTGCCAGCAAGTGGGGACAGAGCAATCAGCCCCAGCATTTT. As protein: CASKWGQSNQPQHF.

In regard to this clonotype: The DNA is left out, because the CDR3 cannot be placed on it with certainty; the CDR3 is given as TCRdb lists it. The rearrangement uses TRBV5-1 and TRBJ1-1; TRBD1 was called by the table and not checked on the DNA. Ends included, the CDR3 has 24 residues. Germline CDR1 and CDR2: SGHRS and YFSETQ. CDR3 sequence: CASTNQTSMYLCASNRGGDTEAFF.

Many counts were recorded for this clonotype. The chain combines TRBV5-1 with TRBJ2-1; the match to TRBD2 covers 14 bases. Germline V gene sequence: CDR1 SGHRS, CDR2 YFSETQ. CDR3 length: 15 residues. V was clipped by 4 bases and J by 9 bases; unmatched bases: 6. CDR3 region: CASSNGTSGSPEQFF. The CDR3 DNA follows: TGCGCCAGCAGCAACGGGACTAGCGGGAGTCCTGAGCAGTTCTTC.

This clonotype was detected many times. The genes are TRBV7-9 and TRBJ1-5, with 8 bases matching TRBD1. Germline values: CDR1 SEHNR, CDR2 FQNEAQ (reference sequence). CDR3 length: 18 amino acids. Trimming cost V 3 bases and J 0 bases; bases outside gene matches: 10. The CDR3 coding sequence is TGTGCCAGCAGCTTGGGGACAGGAGGAATTACTAGCAATCAGCCCCAGCATTTT. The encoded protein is CASSLGTGGITSNQPQHF.

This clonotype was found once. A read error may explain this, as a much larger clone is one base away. The CDR3 nucleotides are TGTACCAGCAGTTTAAGGGGGACAAATCAGCCCCAGCATTTT. Translation: CTSSLRGTNQPQHF. J is TRBJ1-5 and V is TRBV28; a possible D gene is TRBD1 (6 bases). The CDR3 consists of 14 residues. Germline V gene data show CDR1 as MDHEN and CDR2 as SYDVKM.

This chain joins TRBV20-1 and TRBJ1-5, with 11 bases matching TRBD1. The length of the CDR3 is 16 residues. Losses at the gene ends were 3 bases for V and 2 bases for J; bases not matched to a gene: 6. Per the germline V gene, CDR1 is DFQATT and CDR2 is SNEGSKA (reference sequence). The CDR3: CSARDRGRYGNQPQHF. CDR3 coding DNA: TGCAGTGCTAGGGACAGGGGGCGTTATGGCAATCAGCCCCAGCATTTT.

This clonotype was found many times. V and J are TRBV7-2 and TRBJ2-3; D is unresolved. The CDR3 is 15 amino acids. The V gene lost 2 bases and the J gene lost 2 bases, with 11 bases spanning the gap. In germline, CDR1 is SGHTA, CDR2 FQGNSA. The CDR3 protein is CASSLNEGSTDTQYF. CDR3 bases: TGTGCCAGCAGCTTAAATGAAGGATCCACAGATACGCAGTATTTT. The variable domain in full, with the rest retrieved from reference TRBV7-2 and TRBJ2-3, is GAGVSQSPSNKVTEKGKDVELRCDPISGHTALYWYRQSLGQGLEFLIYFQGNSAPDKSGLPSDRFSAERTGGSVSTLTIQRTQQEDSAVYLCASSLNEGSTDTQYFGPGTRLTVL.

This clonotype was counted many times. As DNA, the CDR3 is TGCAGCGTTGTGCAGGGGGCTTCTGGAAACACCATATATTTT. This codes for CSVVQGASGNTIYF. V is TRBV29-1 and J is TRBJ1-3; 8 bases align to TRBD1. There are 14 residues in the CDR3. The germline V gene encodes CDR1 SQVTM and CDR2 ANQGSEA. J was trimmed by 1 base and V by 4 bases; bases with no gene match: 3.

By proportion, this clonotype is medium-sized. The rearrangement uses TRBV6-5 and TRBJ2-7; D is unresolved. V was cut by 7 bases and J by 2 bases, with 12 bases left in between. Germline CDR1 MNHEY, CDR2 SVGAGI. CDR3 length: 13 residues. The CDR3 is CASNRAETYEQYF. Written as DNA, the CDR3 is TGTGCCAGCAATCGGGCGGAGACCTACGAGCAGTACTTC.

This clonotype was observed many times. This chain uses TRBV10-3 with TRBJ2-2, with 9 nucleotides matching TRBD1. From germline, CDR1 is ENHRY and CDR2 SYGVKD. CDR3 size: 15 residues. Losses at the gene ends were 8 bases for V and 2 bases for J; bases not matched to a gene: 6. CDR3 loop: CAIRADRGNTGELFF. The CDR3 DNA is TGTGCCATCCGGGCGGACAGGGGTAACACCGGGGAGCTGTTTTTT.